These 10 T cell receptor beta chains originate from one sample sequenced in a study of T cells after posttransplantation cyclophosphamide. Sequencing used immunoSEQ multiplex PCR; TCRdb keeps in-frame clones, though not all of them. The specimen has about 40,000 clones, none found just once. The sequenced material came from PBMCs. These receptors were taken from a woman between 45 and 65 years old in good health and a related stem cell transplant donor.

This clone was detected a few times. The genes are TRBV5-4 and TRBJ1-2, with D possibly TRBD1 on 6 matching bases. The CDR3 covers 14 residues. Germline V gene sequence: CDR1 SGHNT, CDR2 YYREEE (reference sequence). Trimming shortened V by 4 bases and J by 2 bases, and 12 bases separated the two germline ends. The CDR3 sequence: CASSQDGGNYGYTF. The DNA for the CDR3 is TGTGCCAGCAGCCAAGATGGGGGCAACTATGGCTACACCTTC.

This clone was recorded at least ten times. The chain couples TRBV5-4 to TRBJ2-2; 7 nucleotides line up with TRBD2. This CDR3 is built from 18 residues. Germline CDR1 SGHNT, CDR2 YYREEE (reference sequence). V lost 3 bases, J lost 0 bases, and 11 bases stayed unmatched. CDR3 residues: CASSSLLGGNANTGELFF. The CDR3 region has the DNA TGTGCCAGCAGCTCCCTCTTGGGGGGGAACGCGAACACCGGGGAGCTGTTTTTT.

In this sample, this clone turned up many times. This chain uses TRBV15 with TRBJ2-5; D is ambiguous. The CDR3 spans 15 residues. V lost 2 bases to trimming and J lost 2 bases, with 12 bases between them. Germline loops: CDR1 LNHNV, CDR2 YYDKDF (reference sequence). The CDR3 region has the DNA TGTGCCACCAGCAGATATCACACGGGTCAAGAGACCCAGTACTTC. Translation gives CATSRYHTGQETQYF. The whole variable domain, filled in from reference TRBV15 and TRBJ2-5, reads DAMVIQNPRYQVTQFGKPVTLSCSQTLNHNVMYWYQQKSSQAPKLLFHYYDKDFNNEADTPDNFQSRRPNTSFCFLDIRSPGLGDTAMYLCATSRYHTGQETQYFGPGTRLLVL.

This clone was found many times. The chain couples TRBV28 to TRBJ2-3, with 9 nucleotides matching TRBD2. CDR1 MDHEN and CDR2 SYDVKM come from the germline V gene. The CDR3 length is 14 residues. The V and J ends lost 6 bases and 1 base, in that order; junction bases with no gene match: 2. The CDR3 is CASRPSGGTDTQYF. CDR3 bases: TGTGCCAGCAGGCCTAGCGGGGGCACAGATACGCAGTATTTT.

The chain has TRBV9 and TRBJ1-2; D may be TRBD1 (6 bases). The CDR3 extends over 14 amino acids. From germline, CDR1 is SGDLS and CDR2 YYNGEE. The ends were cut back, 6 bases at V and 5 bases at J, with 17 bases in the middle. The CDR3 DNA reads as TGTGCCAGCAAAAAATCGACAGGAGAATATGGCTACACCTTC. Its protein is CASKKSTGEYGYTF.

Many counts were recorded for this clone. The rearrangement uses TRBV19 and TRBJ1-1; 8 bases are a match to TRBD1. Germline V gene sequence: CDR1 LNHDA, CDR2 SQIVND (reference sequence). CDR3 length equals 17 residues. Trimming cost V 5 bases and J 0 bases; bases outside gene matches: 11. The CDR3 loop is CASSHHQGALMNTEAFF. CDR3 DNA: TGTGCCAGTAGTCACCACCAGGGGGCCCTTATGAACACTGAAGCTTTCTTT.

This clone has at least ten counts. The V call is TRBV7-8, the J call TRBJ1-2; TRBD1 matches 8 bases. This CDR3 contains 15 residues. The V gene's germline CDR1 is SGHVS and CDR2 FQNEAQ. The V and J ends lost 5 bases and 4 bases, in that order; junction bases with no gene match: 9. Written as DNA, the CDR3 is TGTGCCAGCAGCCCGTTAGGACAGGGACCCTATGGCTACACCTTC. Its translation: CASSPLGQGPYGYTF.

This clone appeared many times. V and J are TRBV2 and TRBJ1-4, with TRBD1 matching 8 bases. V was pared by 7 bases and J by 5 bases, with 3 bases of the junction left unmatched. CDR3 length: 13 amino acids. The germline V gene encodes CDR1 SNHLY and CDR2 FYNNEI. The CDR3: CASTDRENEKLFF. Here the CDR3 DNA reads TGTGCCAGCACGGACAGGGAAAATGAAAAACTGTTTTTT.

This clone was recorded many times. The chain employs TRBV10-3 and TRBJ1-5; TRBD1 matches 9 bases. CDR3 length: 16 amino acids. With V trimmed by 3 bases and J by 6 bases, 9 bases remained unmatched. Germline CDR1 ENHRY, CDR2 SYGVKD. In DNA, the CDR3 is TGTGCCATCAGTGACCCCGACAGGGGGAGTGGTCAGCCCCAGCATTTT. Residues: CAISDPDRGSGQPQHF.

This clone was found many times. The J gene is TRBJ1-1, the V gene TRBV7-9, with D maybe TRBD1 (5 bases). CDR1 and CDR2 (germline): SEHNR, FQNEAQ (reference sequence). The V gene lost 11 bases and the J gene lost 1 base, with 17 bases spanning the gap. CDR3 length: 14 amino acids. The CDR3 nucleotides read TGTGCCGCTACGGGACTCGGGAGGAACACTGAAGCTTTCTTT. It yields the protein CAATGLGRNTEAFF.